Listed below are T cell receptor beta chains from one sample, sequenced in a study of blood T cell repertoires in COVID-19. The data were produced by immunoSEQ multiplex PCR, yet TCRdb's version contains in-frame clones alone and is incomplete. The sample comprises about 94,000 clones, around 81% of which are singletons, and approximately 6.7% rests with the top ten. The sample comprised peripheral blood. These receptors were taken from a man between 60 and 75 years old with acute or convalescent COVID-19. Each CDR3 is given with its conserved first and last residue. D genes are given only for firm matches. Clone size, where shown, is once, few, many, or a class for clones that have expanded.

clone size	D gene	V gene	J gene	CDR3 DNA	CDR3 protein
-	-	TRBV7-6	TRBJ1-1	TGTGCCAGCAGCTTAGTTCCCCAGGGGAACACTGAAGCTTTCTTT	CASSLVPQGNTEAFF
few	-	TRBV5-1	TRBJ1-1	TGCGCCAGCAGCCTAGACAGTAAGAACACTGAAGCTTTCTTT	CASSLDSKNTEAFF
many	-	TRBV10-3	TRBJ1-5	TGTGCCATCAGTGGGGGGGTAAGCAATCAGCCCCAGCATTTT	CAISGGVSNQPQHF
-	TRBD1	TRBV11-2	TRBJ2-5	TGTGCCAGCAGCTTAAGAGGATCAGGGGGAACGGGGGAGACCCAGTACTTC	CASSLRGSGGTGETQYF
-	-	TRBV18	TRBJ1-2	TGTGCCAGCTCACCCGGATCGGACAGATCCTATGGCTACACCTTC	CASSPGSDRSYGYTF
-	-	TRBV6-1	TRBJ2-2	TGTGCCAGTCGTCGGTCGCAAACCGGGGAGCTGTTTTTT	CASRRSQTGELFF
-	TRBD1	TRBV10-3	TRBJ1-4	TGTGCCATCAGTGAGGGGGGACAGAGTAATGAAAAACTGTTTTTT	CAISEGGQSNEKLFF
-	TRBD1	TRBV10-2	TRBJ1-4	TGCGCCAGCAGCGCCGACAGGGGGTCTGAAAAACTGTTTTTT	CASSADRGSEKLFF
-	-	TRBV7-3	TRBJ1-2	TGTGCCAGCAGCATATTTTATGGCTACACCTTC	CASSIFYGYTF
-	TRBD1	TRBV5-6	TRBJ1-5	TGTGCCAGCAGCCACCAAAGACAGGGGAGTAATCAGCCCCAGCATTTT	CASSHQRQGSNQPQHF
-	TRBD1	TRBV5-6	TRBJ1-1	TGTGCCAGCACCCGGACAGGGGTGAACACTGAAGCTTTCTTT	CASTRTGVNTEAFF
-	-	TRBV5-1	TRBJ1-1	TGCGCCAGCACCCCCAAGTTGGGTGCGGAAACTGAAGCTTTCTTT	CASTPKLGAETEAFF
-	-	TRBV2	TRBJ2-7	TGTGCCAGCAGTGTTCAGGACAGCTTAACCTACGAGCAGTACTTC	CASSVQDSLTYEQYF
-	-	TRBV3-1/TRBV3-2	TRBJ1-4	TGTGCCAGCAGCCAGAGGGCGAAGGAAAAACTGTTTTTT	CASSQRAKEKLFF
-	-	TRBV18	TRBJ1-1	TGTGCCAGCTCACCACCGTTGGGGGGGCAGAGCACTGAAGCTTTCTTT	CASSPPLGGQSTEAFF